A single T cell receptor beta chain is shown here with its context. The sample comes from a study of blood T cell repertoires in COVID-19. Study summary: Sample material is recorded as cDNA or gDNA derived from T cells, B-cell-depleted T cells, or PBMCs.

The authors' processing: For nucleated cells, counts were estimated from reference gene primer amplification. Produced via immunoSEQ multiplex PCR; TCRdb's table is partial and in-frame only. Clonal size and the V and J genes are those of that table, whereas D and trimming came from the DNA. The sample shows over 130,000 clones, more than 80% of them seen only once. The V gene lost 7 bases and the J gene lost 3 bases, with 18 bases spanning the gap. CDR1 is MNHEY, CDR2 SVGAGI, per germline. The CDR3 extends over 15 amino acids. This chain joins TRBV6-5 and TRBJ1-1; no clear D gene. Sequenced material: peripheral blood. This TCR came from a woman of 80 years or more with acute or convalescent COVID-19. In nucleotides, the CDR3 is TGTGCCAGCATTCCGCCTGGGAGAGAGGACACTGAAGCTTTCTTT. Amino acids: CASIPPGREDTEAFF.